Listed here are 13 T cell receptor beta chains from one sample, sequenced in a study of T-cell memory formation after mild COVID-19. TCRdb recomputed calls from the 5' RACE reads with MiXCR, one row per CDR3 protein. This repertoire shows 380,000 or so distinct CDR3 sequences, roughly 13% found once; its top ten account for about a fifth. Specimen: PBMCs or a T cell subset sorted from them (not recorded which). Every receptor here comes from a man aged 18 to 30 who had mild COVID-19 (a few samples of this study predate the infection). Cell type and time point are not known.

The J gene is TRBJ2-4, the V gene TRBV5-1, with D unresolved. With 2 bases removed from V and 0 bases from J, the gap between germline ends came to 6 bases. Germline-derived CDR1 and CDR2 are SGHRS and YFSETQ. This CDR3 is built from 14 residues. The CDR3 region is CASSLSLAKNIQYF. CDR3 DNA sequence: TGCGCCAGCAGCTTAAGTCTAGCCAAAAACATTCAGTACTTC.

This clonotype was seen repeatedly, ten times or more. The chain joins TRBV7-8 to TRBJ2-7, with 7 bases lining up with TRBD1. J gave up 2 bases and V 8 bases, and 9 bases lay outside the gene matches. The CDR3 spans 14 residues. The germline gives CDR1 SGHVS, CDR2 FQNEAQ. In DNA form, the CDR3 reads TGTGCCAGCCAGGGGGACAGCGCAACCTACGAGCAGTACTTC. Protein sequence: CASQGDSATYEQYF. Together with reference TRBV7-8 and TRBJ2-7, the CDR3 gives the full variable domain: GAGVSQSPRYKVAKRGQDVALRCDPISGHVSLFWYQQALGQGPEFLTYFQNEAQLDKSGLPSDRFFAERPEGSVSTLKIQRTQQEDSAVYLCASQGDSATYEQYFGPGTRLTVT.

The rearrangement joins TRBV7-2 to TRBJ2-5, with 7 bases fitting TRBD2. This CDR3 has 14 residues. The V segment lost 2 bases and the J segment 5 bases; nucleotides outside the gene matches: 5. Looked up from germline, CDR1 is SGHTA and CDR2 is FQGNSA. CDR3 DNA: TGTGCCAGCAGCTTACAGGGAGGGTACGAGACCCAGTACTTC. Protein: CASSLQGGYETQYF.

This clonotype was recorded a few times. CDR3 sequence: CASSSRTGPEEQYV. The CDR3 DNA reads TGTGCCAGCAGCTCACGGACAGGGCCTGAAGAGCAGTACGTC. The genes are TRBV7-9 and TRBJ2-7; TRBD1 matches 8 bases. The trim removed 4 bases at V and 7 bases at J, leaving 9 bases unmatched. Per germline, CDR1 SEHNR and CDR2 FQNEAQ (reference sequence). The CDR3 runs 14 residues.

This chain uses TRBV4-1 with TRBJ1-4, with TRBD1 identical over 7 bases. V gave up 3 bases and J gave up 14 bases; unmatched junction bases: 6. Germline CDR1 reads MGHRA; CDR2 reads YSYEKL. This CDR3 is built from 12 residues. As DNA, the CDR3 is TGCGCCAGCAGCCATCCGCAGGACAGGCTGTTTTTT. This encodes CASSHPQDRLFF.

This clonotype appeared a few times. This chain connects TRBV3-1 to TRBJ2-7, with D perhaps given as TRBD1 or TRBD2 (5 bases each). The germline CDR1 and CDR2 sequences are LGHDT and YNNKEL (reference sequence). Trimming pared 1 base from V and 2 bases from J, leaving 9 bases between. The CDR3 totals 14 residues. The CDR3 loop reads CASSQGTGPYEQYF. In DNA, the CDR3 is TGTGCCAGCAGCCAAGGGACGGGACCCTACGAGCAGTACTTC.

In its sample, this clonotype was seen many times. The chain recombines TRBV28 with TRBJ2-5; D tentatively fits TRBD1 or TRBD2 (6 bases each). Germline CDR1 reads MDHEN; CDR2 reads SYDVKM. V was trimmed by 7 bases and J by 2 bases, leaving 17 bases between them. CDR3 size: 15 residues. This chain's CDR3 is CASTEVGGSQETQYF. The CDR3 DNA reads TGTGCCAGCACTGAAGTAGGGGGGAGTCAAGAGACCCAGTACTTC.

This clonotype was observed at least ten times. This chain joins TRBV5-1 and TRBJ2-7, with D maybe TRBD2 (6 bases). This CDR3 has 15 residues. V was pared by 0 bases and J by 2 bases, with 12 bases between. Germline CDR1 is SGHRS and CDR2 is YFSETQ. The CDR3 region has the DNA TGCGCCAGCAGCTTGGTAATAGCGGCCACCTACGAGCAGTACTTC. It encodes CASSLVIAATYEQYF.

This clonotype was detected ten times or more. V and J are TRBV12-3 or TRBV12-4 and TRBJ2-5, with TRBD1 as a possible D gene (6 bases). The V gene lost 5 bases and the J gene lost 1 base, with 8 bases spanning the gap. The CDR3 consists of 13 residues. The CDR3: CASSQGFQETQYF. The CDR3 bases are TGTGCCAGCAGTCAGGGGTTCCAAGAGACCCAGTACTTC.

The table lists this clonotype with a few counts. V is TRBV12-3 or TRBV12-4 and J is TRBJ2-5, with no clear D. The CDR3 totals 13 residues. The V gene lost 1 base and the J gene lost 3 bases, with 6 bases spanning the gap. The CDR3 is CASSLVVEETQYF. CDR3 coding DNA: TGTGCCAGCAGTTTAGTGGTTGAAGAGACCCAGTACTTC.

This clonotype has a count of ten or more. This rearrangement joins TRBV7-9 to TRBJ1-2; weak D call: TRBD1 (6 bases). Germline V gives CDR1 SEHNR, CDR2 FQNEAQ (reference sequence). The germline V and J ends were trimmed by 4 bases and 3 bases, with 6 bases remaining between them. The CDR3 is made up of 12 amino acids. DNA for the CDR3: TGTGCCAGCAGCTACAGGGACTATGGCTACACCTTC. Translated: CASSYRDYGYTF. Filled out from reference TRBV7-9 and TRBJ1-2, the complete variable domain reads DTGVSQNPRHKITKRGQNVTFRCDPISEHNRLYWYRQTLGQGPEFLTYFQNEAQLEKSRLLSDRFSAERPKGSFSTLEIQRTEQGDSAMYLCASSYRDYGYTFGSGTRLTVV.

There are a few counts of this clonotype. The CDR3 here is CASSLRQPQHF. In nucleotides, the CDR3 is TGTGCCAGCAGTTTAAGGCAGCCCCAGCATTTT. The V and J genes are TRBV28 and TRBJ1-5; D is unresolved. CDR1 is MDHEN, CDR2 SYDVKM, per germline. Trimming shortened V by 2 bases and J by 7 bases, and 3 bases separated the two germline ends. This CDR3 region has 11 residues.

This sequence joins TRBV29-1 and TRBJ2-1; 12 nucleotides match TRBD2. Germline CDR1 reads SQVTM; CDR2 reads ANQGSEA. With V trimmed by 5 bases and J by 6 bases, 11 bases remained unmatched. CDR3 length: 16 amino acids. The CDR3 DNA reads as TGCAGCGTTACCCCCCCTAGCGGGGGGGCGGGCAATGAGCAGTTCTTC. Translation gives CSVTPPSGGAGNEQFF.